A selection of T cell receptor beta chains follows, all from one sample in a study of cytomegalovirus exposure and HLA in healthy donors. TCRdb's table, derived via immunoSEQ multiplex PCR, lists solely in-frame clones and lacks some. The sample shows over 120,000 clones, around two thirds of them seen only once. The source material was PBMCs. All receptors come from a woman aged 55-69 years in good health and CMV-seropositive. The CDR3 runs from the conserved cysteine through the conserved F or W. The D gene is left open where the match is weak. Size is stated for part of the rows, as once, few or many counts, or as a class when the clone is expanded.

clone size	J gene	D gene	V gene	CDR3 DNA	CDR3 protein
NA	TRBJ1-2	NA	TRBV4-2	TGTGCCAGCAGCCAATTTCCGTCAGGGCTTGACTATGGCTACACCTTC	CASSQFPSGLDYGYTF
once	TRBJ1-1	NA	TRBV18	TGTGCCAGCTCACCAGACAGATTGAACACTGAAGCTTTCTTT	CASSPDRLNTEAFF
NA	TRBJ1-3	NA	TRBV5-1	TGCGCCAGCAGCTTGGCCGTAGGAGGTGGAAACACCATATATTTT	CASSLAVGGGNTIYF
NA	TRBJ1-2	TRBD1	TRBV28	TGTGCCAGCAGGCGGGACAGGGGACATGGCTACACCTTC	CASRRDRGHGYTF
once	TRBJ1-4	TRBD1	TRBV7-9	TGTGCCAGCAGCTTAGGGGACAGGGGGCTCCTGAATGAAAAACTGTTTTTT	CASSLGDRGLLNEKLFF
NA	TRBJ2-3	TRBD2	TRBV29-1	TGCAGCGTTACCCGACTAGCGGGGACAAGCACAGATACGCAGTATTTT	CSVTRLAGTSTDTQYF
NA	TRBJ1-2	NA	TRBV2	TGTGCCAGCAGTGATAACAGCCTCGGATCTGGCTACACCTTC	CASSDNSLGSGYTF
NA	TRBJ2-1	TRBD2	TRBV7-9	TGTGCCAGCAGCTTCGGACTAGGGATCAATGAGCAGTTCTTC	CASSFGLGINEQFF
NA	TRBJ1-2	NA	TRBV28	TGTGCCAGCAGTTTTTCTAGTAACTATGGCTACACCTTC	CASSFSSNYGYTF
NA	TRBJ2-3	TRBD2	TRBV19	TGTGCCAGTAGTATAAATTCACTAGCGGGAGGATATACGCAGTATTTT	CASSINSLAGGYTQYF
NA	TRBJ1-4	NA	TRBV27	TGTGCCAGCAGTAGACCCAGGGTTGATATAATGAAAAGACTGTTTTTT	CASSRPRVDIMKRLFF
NA	TRBJ2-1	TRBD2	TRBV30	TGTGCCTGGAGGGGAGGGACTAGCGGTTACAATGAGCAGTTCTTC	CAWRGGTSGYNEQFF
NA	TRBJ2-7	TRBD2	TRBV6-6	TGTGCCAGCAGCGGACTAGCGGGGCCCTACGAGCAGTACTTC	CASSGLAGPYEQYF
NA	TRBJ2-5	NA	TRBV7-9	TGTGCCAGCAGCTTATATTTACAGGGAAAAGAGACCCAGTACTTC	CASSLYLQGKETQYF
NA	TRBJ1-4	NA	TRBV30	TGTGCCTGGAGTGTGGCCAGGGGCCTACCTTATAATGAAAAACTGTTTTTT	CAWSVARGLPYNEKLFF
few	TRBJ2-5	NA	TRBV19	TGTGCCAGTAGTAGCAACGAGGTGGAGACCCAGTACTTC	CASSSNEVETQYF
NA	TRBJ2-7	NA	TRBV6-1	TGTGCCAGCAGTGAAAGTCAGGGGCTCTACGAGCAGTACTTC	CASSESQGLYEQYF
few	TRBJ2-7	NA	TRBV4-1	TGCGCCAGCAGCCAAGAAGCAAGAGGGCTTTCCTACGAGCAGTACTTC	CASSQEARGLSYEQYF
NA	TRBJ1-3	NA	TRBV19	TGTGCCAGTAGCCCGGACAGCTCTGGAAACACCATATATTTT	CASSPDSSGNTIYF
NA	TRBJ1-2	TRBD1	TRBV29-1	TGCAGCGTGGCTGGACAGGGCGCTGGCTACACCTTC	CSVAGQGAGYTF
NA	TRBJ1-4	NA	TRBV28	TGTGCCAGCAGTTTATCGAAAGGGAGGAATGAAAAACTGTTTTTT	CASSLSKGRNEKLFF
NA	TRBJ1-1	TRBD1	TRBV4-2	TGTGCCAGCAGCCTTGACAGGGGGAGCACTGAAGCTTTCTTT	CASSLDRGSTEAFF
NA	TRBJ2-1	TRBD2	TRBV12-5	TGTGCTAGTGGTTTGGCCCCTCGGGGGGTTCTCCTCTCAGATTACAATGAGCAGTTCTTC	CASGLAPRGVLLSDYNEQFF
NA	TRBJ1-1	TRBD1	TRBV9	TGTGCCAGCAGCTCAAGACAGGGCTTAGGCACTGAAGCTTTCTTT	CASSSRQGLGTEAFF
NA	TRBJ2-7	NA	TRBV10-1	TGCGCCAGCAGTGACCGAGGTTCCCAGCGCCCCTACGAGCAGTACTTC	CASSDRGSQRPYEQYF
NA	TRBJ1-4	NA	TRBV6-4	TGTGCCAGCAGTGAAAACGGGAGGCCTAATGAAAAACTGTTTTTT	CASSENGRPNEKLFF
NA	TRBJ1-2	TRBD1	TRBV28	TGTGCCAGCAGTTTACCTACAGGGGACCCGGAGGGCTACACCTTC	CASSLPTGDPEGYTF
NA	TRBJ2-5	NA	TRBV25-1	TGTGCCAGCAGTGGCGAGGAATTTCAGAAAGAGACCCAGTACTTC	CASSGEEFQKETQYF
NA	TRBJ1-1	NA	TRBV19	TGTGCCAGTAGTATTGGCTGGAACACTGAAGCTTTCTTT	CASSIGWNTEAFF
NA	TRBJ2-1	NA	TRBV7-9	TGTGCCAGCAGCTTAGCGGGGGGACACAATGAGCAGTTCTTC	CASSLAGGHNEQFF
NA	TRBJ2-5	TRBD2	TRBV5-6	TGTGCCAGCAGCCAAGCGGGAGCGATGGAGACCCAGTACTTC	CASSQAGAMETQYF
once	TRBJ2-5	NA	TRBV5-1	TGCGCCAGCAGCTTGGCCGGTAACCAAGAGACCCAGTACTTC	CASSLAGNQETQYF
NA	TRBJ1-2	TRBD1	TRBV28	TGTGCCAGCAGACCTGGACAGGGGGCTAGATATGGCTACAACTTC	CASRPGQGARYGYNF